This T cell receptor beta chain stems from a study of blood T cell repertoires in COVID-19. Those who participated ranged in age from roughly 18 to 89 years and resided in about two dozen US areas. Assay: immunoSEQ multiplex PCR; the TCRdb copy retains only in-frame clones and omits some. The sample includes under 300,000 clones, around 90% of them seen just once. CDR1 and CDR2 (germline): SGHRS, YFSETQ. Trimming took off 4 bases at V and 2 bases at J, with 12 bases between the two ends. The CDR3 sequence is 14 residues long. The chain employs TRBV5-1 and TRBJ1-1; D is uncertain. The receptor was derived from a young woman who had recovered from COVID-19. Sequenced input: PBMCs or T cells enriched from blood (not recorded which). The CDR3 is CASSPRRLNTEAFF. The DNA of the CDR3 is TGCGCCAGCAGCCCCCGGCGACTTAACACTGAAGCTTTCTTT. Drawing the rest from reference TRBV5-1 and TRBJ1-1, the complete variable domain is KAGVTQTPRYLIKTRGQQVTLSCSPISGHRSVSWYQQTPGQGLQFLFEYFSETQRNKGNFPGRFSGRQFSNSRSEMNVSTLELGDSALYLCASSPRRLNTEAFFGQGTRLTVV.